These 8 T cell receptor beta chains were sequenced from one sample in a study of cytomegalovirus exposure and HLA in healthy donors. 60 Vbeta and 13 Jbeta primers were used in PCR. Libraries were prepared by immunoSEQ multiplex PCR; TCRdb keeps only in-frame clonotypes and omits some of them. This sample has 100,000 or so clones, with 77% found just once. Sequencing used PBMCs. The receptors derive from a male donor in good health and CMV-seropositive.

The J gene is TRBJ2-1, the V gene TRBV4-1; 10 bases line up with TRBD2. The length of the CDR3 is 16 residues. CDR1 and CDR2 (germline): MGHRA, YSYEKL. V lost 4 bases to trimming and J lost 6 bases; unmatched junction nucleotides: 9. This CDR3 reads CASSRASGRGSNEQFF. DNA of the CDR3: TGCGCCAGCAGCCGCGCTAGCGGGAGAGGGTCCAATGAGCAGTTCTTC.

This chain links TRBV30 with TRBJ2-7, with D maybe TRBD1 (6 bases). The CDR3 runs 13 residues. Trimming pared 3 bases from V and 11 bases from J, leaving 20 bases between. CDR1 is GTSNPN and CDR2 is SVGIG in the germline V gene (reference sequence). CDR3 DNA: TGTGCCTGGAGCCTCAATCTACAGGGAGTGGAGTACTTC. This gives the protein CAWSLNLQGVEYF.

The CDR3 is CASSLRAGANTGELFF. The CDR3 region has the DNA TGTGCCAGCAGCTTAAGGGCGGGAGCGAACACCGGGGAGCTGTTTTTT. The V gene is TRBV7-8, the J gene TRBJ2-2, with 7 positions matching TRBD2. With V trimmed by 2 bases and J by 0 bases, 3 bases remained unmatched. In germline, CDR1 is SGHVS, CDR2 FQNEAQ. This CDR3 region has 16 residues.

This clone has a handful of counts. The junction and the germline gene differ at one end; a read error may be behind it. The chain employs TRBV7-9 and TRBJ2-1; TRBD2 matches 10 bases. The CDR3 loop spans 19 amino acids. Germline V gives CDR1 SEHNR, CDR2 FQNEAQ (reference sequence). The CDR3 loop is CSSSPLTQHLAGAHNEQFF. In DNA form, the CDR3 reads TGTTCCAGCAGCCCCCTGACCCAACATCTAGCGGGAGCTCACAATGAGCAGTTCTTC. The full variable domain, in which reference TRBV7-9 and TRBJ2-1 provide the parts outside the CDR3, is DTGVSQNPRHKITKRGQNVTFRCDPISEHNRLYWYRQTLGQGPEFLTYFQNEAQLEKSRLLSDRFSAERPKGSFSTLEIQRTEQGDSAMYLCSSSPLTQHLAGAHNEQFFGPGTRLTVL.

A single count supports this clone. The chain joins TRBV6-5 to TRBJ2-5, with 12 bases lining up with TRBD2. Germline V gene sequence: CDR1 MNHEY, CDR2 SVGAGI. Trimming removed 3 bases from V and 5 bases from J; junction bases left unmatched: 1. The CDR3 sequence is 14 residues long. CDR3 DNA: TGTGCCAGCAGTTATGGACTAGCGGGGGAGACCCAGTACTTC. Translation: CASSYGLAGETQYF.

The table lists this clone with a count of one. The chain has TRBV19 and TRBJ1-5; 9 bases align to TRBD1. Germline V gene data show CDR1 as LNHDA and CDR2 as SQIVND (reference sequence). V shed 7 bases and J 6 bases; nucleotides not matched to a gene: 4. The CDR3 spans 13 residues. In nucleotides, the CDR3 is TGTGCCAGTACGGGACAGGGTTTTCAGCCCCAGCATTTT. Amino acid sequence: CASTGQGFQPQHF.

J is TRBJ2-2 and V is TRBV5-1; 10 positions match TRBD1. Germline V gene sequence: CDR1 SGHRS, CDR2 YFSETQ. The ends lost 3 bases at V and 4 bases at J; junction bases unmatched: 3. The CDR3 runs to 15 residues. In DNA form, the CDR3 reads TGCGCCAGCAGCTCCGGGACAGGGGTCACCGGGGAGCTGTTTTTT. This translates into CASSSGTGVTGELFF.

J is TRBJ1-2 and V is TRBV9; 8 bases are a match to TRBD1. The length of the CDR3 is 16 residues. Germline V lookup: CDR1 SGDLS, CDR2 YYNGEE. V was clipped by 0 bases and J by 2 bases; unmatched bases: 6. CDR3 amino acids: CASSVARQGTNYGYTF. The CDR3 DNA reads as TGTGCCAGCAGCGTAGCCCGACAGGGGACCAACTATGGCTACACCTTC.